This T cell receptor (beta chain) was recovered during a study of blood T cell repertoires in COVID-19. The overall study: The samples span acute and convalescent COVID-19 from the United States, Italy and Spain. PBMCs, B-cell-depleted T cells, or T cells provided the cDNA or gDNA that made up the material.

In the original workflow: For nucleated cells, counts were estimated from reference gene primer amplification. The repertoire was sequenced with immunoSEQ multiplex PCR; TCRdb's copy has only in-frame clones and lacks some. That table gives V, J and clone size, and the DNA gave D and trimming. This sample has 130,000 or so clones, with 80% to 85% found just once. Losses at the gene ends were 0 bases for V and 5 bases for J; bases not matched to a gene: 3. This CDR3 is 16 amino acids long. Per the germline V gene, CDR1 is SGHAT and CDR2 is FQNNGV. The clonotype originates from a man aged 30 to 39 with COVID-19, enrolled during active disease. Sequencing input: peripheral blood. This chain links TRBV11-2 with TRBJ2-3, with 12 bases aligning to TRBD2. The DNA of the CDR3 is TGTGCCAGCAGCTTAGAGACTAGCGGGAGTGGAGATACGCAGTATTTT. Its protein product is CASSLETSGSGDTQYF.